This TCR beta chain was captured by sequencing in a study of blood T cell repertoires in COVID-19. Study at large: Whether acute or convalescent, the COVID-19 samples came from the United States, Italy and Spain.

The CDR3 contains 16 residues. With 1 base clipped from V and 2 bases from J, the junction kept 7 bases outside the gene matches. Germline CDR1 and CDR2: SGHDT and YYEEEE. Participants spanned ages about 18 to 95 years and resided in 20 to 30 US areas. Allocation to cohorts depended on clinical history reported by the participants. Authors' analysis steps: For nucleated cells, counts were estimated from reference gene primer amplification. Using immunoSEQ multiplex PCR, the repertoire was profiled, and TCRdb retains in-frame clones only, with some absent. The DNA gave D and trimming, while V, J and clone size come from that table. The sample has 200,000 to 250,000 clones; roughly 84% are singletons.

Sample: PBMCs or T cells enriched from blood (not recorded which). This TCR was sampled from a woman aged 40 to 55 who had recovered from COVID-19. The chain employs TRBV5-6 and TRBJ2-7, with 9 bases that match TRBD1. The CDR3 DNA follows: TGTGCCAGCAGCTTGCAAGGGGGACAGGGCCCCTACGAGCAGTACGTC. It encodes CASSLQGGQGPYEQYV.